Listed below are T cell receptor beta chains from one sample, sequenced in a study of regulatory T cells in long-lasting Graves disease. TCRdb processed the multiplex PCR reads anew with MiXCR; each CDR3 protein has one entry. The sample includes about 420,000 distinct CDR3 sequences, about a sixth seen only once; the top ten take about 25%. A further study also used this sample, focusing on T cells in Graves' hyperthyroidism and ophthalmopathy.

Sequenced here: peripheral blood mononuclear cells (PBMCs), sampled at new diagnosis, from a patient treated with antithyroid drugs. The receptor source for this set is a woman between 18 and 29 years old with Graves disease. The CDR3 runs from the conserved cysteine through the conserved F or W. The D gene is left open where the match is weak. Size is omitted from some rows. Given values are once, few, many or a class for expanded clones.

j_gene | v_gene | abundance | d_gene | CDR3nt | CDR3aa
TRBJ2-1 | TRBV9 | NA | NA | TGTGCCAGCAGCGTAGCGGTAGAGGATGAGCAGTTCTTC | CASSVAVEDEQFF
TRBJ2-7 | TRBV11-2 | NA | NA | TGTGCCAGCAGCTTAGTAGGTGAGACGTACGAGCAGTACTTC | CASSLVGETYEQYF
TRBJ2-2 | TRBV28 | NA | NA | TGTGCCAGCAGTATAGCGATCGGGGAGCTGTTTTTT | CASSIAIGELFF
TRBJ2-3 | TRBV9 | NA | NA | TGTGCCAGCAGCGCGTTAGGGGGCACAGATACGCAGTATTTT | CASSALGGTDTQYF
TRBJ2-3 | TRBV15 | NA | TRBD1 | TGTGCCACCAGCGAGGGACAGGGGACAGATACGCAGTATTTT | CATSEGQGTDTQYF
TRBJ2-3 | TRBV14 | few | NA | TGTGCCAGCAGCCAAGAGACGTTCTGGGATACGCAGTATTTT | CASSQETFWDTQYF
TRBJ1-3 | TRBV24-1 | NA | NA | TGTGCCACCAGTGATTCCGGGTACTCTGGAAACACCATATATTTT | CATSDSGYSGNTIYF
TRBJ1-1 | TRBV5-8 | many | NA | TGTGCCAGCAGCTTTAGGGCCAGGCTCAACAAAGCTTTCTTT | CASSFRARLNKAFF
TRBJ1-5 | TRBV20-1 | few | NA | TGCAGTGCTAGAGATCAATACAGGATCTTTAATAGCAATCAGCCCCAGCATTTT | CSARDQYRIFNSNQPQHF
TRBJ2-3 | TRBV10-3 | NA | NA | TGTGCCATCAGTGAGCCTCCAGATACGCAGTATTTT | CAISEPPDTQYF